These 3 T cell receptor beta chains were sequenced from one sample in a study of T cells in localized non-small cell lung cancer. Using immunoSEQ multiplex PCR, the repertoire was profiled, and TCRdb retains in-frame clones only, with some absent. The sample shows over 20,000 clones, more than 85% of them seen only once. This specimen consisted of peripheral blood, obtained before any cancer treatment. The receptors derive from a woman aged 35-70 years with stage I lung adenocarcinoma.

The chain joins TRBV28 to TRBJ1-1; D perhaps matches TRBD1 (5 bases). V was shortened by 2 bases and J by 6 bases, with 16 bases between the two germline ends. The length of the CDR3 is 15 residues. Per the germline V gene, CDR1 is MDHEN and CDR2 is SYDVKM. Here the CDR3 DNA reads TGTGCCAGCAGTTTAGGAGGGGTTGGTGTGGCTGAAGCTTTCTTT. Amino acid sequence: CASSLGGVGVAEAFF.

The CDR3 sequence: CASKQQGDNQPQHF. CDR3 bases: TGTGCCAGCAAGCAACAGGGAGATAATCAGCCCCAGCATTTT. The gene calls are TRBV2 and TRBJ1-5, with D possibly TRBD1 on 6 matching bases. Between the trimmed V and J ends, which lost 7 bases and 4 bases, there was a span of 14 bases. The CDR3 is 14 residues long. CDR1 is SNHLY, CDR2 FYNNEI, per germline.

This chain uses TRBV7-9 with TRBJ2-7; a possible D gene is TRBD1 (6 bases). The CDR3 contains 12 residues. V lost 5 bases and J lost 9, with 14 bases in between. Germline V lookup: CDR1 SEHNR, CDR2 FQNEAQ (reference sequence). CDR3 bases: TGTGCCAGCAGCCCCGGACAGACCTGGCAGTACTTC. Protein product: CASSPGQTWQYF.